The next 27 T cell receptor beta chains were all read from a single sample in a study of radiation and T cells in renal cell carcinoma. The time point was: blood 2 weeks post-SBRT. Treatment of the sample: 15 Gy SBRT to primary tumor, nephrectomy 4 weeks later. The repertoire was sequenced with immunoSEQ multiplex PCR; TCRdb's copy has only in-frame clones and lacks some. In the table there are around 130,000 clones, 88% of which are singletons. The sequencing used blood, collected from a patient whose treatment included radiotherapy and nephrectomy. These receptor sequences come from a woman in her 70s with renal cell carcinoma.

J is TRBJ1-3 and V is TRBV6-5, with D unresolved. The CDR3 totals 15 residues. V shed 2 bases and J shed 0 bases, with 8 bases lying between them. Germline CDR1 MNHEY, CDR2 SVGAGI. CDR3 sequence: CASSYMRSSGNTIYF. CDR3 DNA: TGTGCCAGCAGTTACATGCGAAGCTCTGGAAACACCATATATTTT.

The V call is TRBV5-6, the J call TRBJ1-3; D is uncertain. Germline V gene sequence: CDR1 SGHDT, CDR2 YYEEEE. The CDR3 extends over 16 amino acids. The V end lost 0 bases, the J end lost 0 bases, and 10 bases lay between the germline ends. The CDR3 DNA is TGTGCCAGCAGCTTGGGGACGGGGAGCTCTGGAAACACCATATATTTT. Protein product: CASSLGTGSSGNTIYF.

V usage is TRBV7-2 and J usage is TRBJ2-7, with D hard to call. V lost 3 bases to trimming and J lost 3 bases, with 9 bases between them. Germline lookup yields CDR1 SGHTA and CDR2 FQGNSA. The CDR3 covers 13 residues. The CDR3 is CASSFRAVYEQYF. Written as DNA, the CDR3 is TGTGCCAGCAGCTTCCGGGCTGTCTACGAGCAGTACTTC.

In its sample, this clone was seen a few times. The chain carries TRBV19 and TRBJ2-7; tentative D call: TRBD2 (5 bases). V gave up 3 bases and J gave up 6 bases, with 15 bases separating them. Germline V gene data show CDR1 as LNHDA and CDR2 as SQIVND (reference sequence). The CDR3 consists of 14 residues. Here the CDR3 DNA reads TGTGCCAGTAGTATTAGTCGGGGTTTGGGCGAGCAGTACTTC. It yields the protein CASSISRGLGEQYF.

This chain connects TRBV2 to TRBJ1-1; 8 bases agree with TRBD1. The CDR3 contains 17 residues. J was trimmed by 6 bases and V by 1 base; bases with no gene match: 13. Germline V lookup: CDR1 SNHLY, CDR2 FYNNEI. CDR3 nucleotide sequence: TGTGCCAGCAGTGAAGGGACCTGGACAGGGAGTACGCCTGAAGCTTTCTTT. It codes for CASSEGTWTGSTPEAFF.

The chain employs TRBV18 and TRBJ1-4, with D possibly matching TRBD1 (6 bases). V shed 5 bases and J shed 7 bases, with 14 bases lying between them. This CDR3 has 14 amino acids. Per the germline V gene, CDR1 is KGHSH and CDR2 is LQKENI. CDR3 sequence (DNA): TGTGCCAGCTCATCTTACAGGGTGCCTGAAAAACTGTTTTTT. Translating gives CASSSYRVPEKLFF.

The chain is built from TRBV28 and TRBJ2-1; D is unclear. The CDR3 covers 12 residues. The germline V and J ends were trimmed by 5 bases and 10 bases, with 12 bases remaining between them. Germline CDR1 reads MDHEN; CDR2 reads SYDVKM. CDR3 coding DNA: TGTGCCAGCAGTCTCCCCGGATGGGAGCAGTTCTTC. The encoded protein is CASSLPGWEQFF.

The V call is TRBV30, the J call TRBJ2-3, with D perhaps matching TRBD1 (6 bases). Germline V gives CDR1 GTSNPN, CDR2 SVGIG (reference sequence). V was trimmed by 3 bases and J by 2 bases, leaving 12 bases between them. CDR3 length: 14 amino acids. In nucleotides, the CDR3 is TGTGCCTGGAGGGCAGGACAGTACACAGATACGCAGTATTTT. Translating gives CAWRAGQYTDTQYF.

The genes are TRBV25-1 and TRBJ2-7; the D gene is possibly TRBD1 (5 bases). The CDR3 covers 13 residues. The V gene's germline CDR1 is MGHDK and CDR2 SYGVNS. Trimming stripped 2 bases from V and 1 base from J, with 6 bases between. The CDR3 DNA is TGTGCCAGCAGTGAACAGGGTTCCTACGAGCAGTACTTC. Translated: CASSEQGSYEQYF.

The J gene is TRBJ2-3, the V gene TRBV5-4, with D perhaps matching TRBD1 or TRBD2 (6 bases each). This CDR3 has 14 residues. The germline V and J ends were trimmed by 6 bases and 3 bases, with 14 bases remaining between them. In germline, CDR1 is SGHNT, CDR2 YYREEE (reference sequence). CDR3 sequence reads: CASKEGVGTDTQYF. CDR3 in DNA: TGTGCCAGCAAGGAGGGGGTTGGTACAGATACGCAGTATTTT.

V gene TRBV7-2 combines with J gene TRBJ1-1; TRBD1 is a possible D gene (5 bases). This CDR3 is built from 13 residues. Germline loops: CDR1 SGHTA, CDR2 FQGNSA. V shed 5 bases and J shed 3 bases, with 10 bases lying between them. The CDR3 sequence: CASSRDSYTEAFF. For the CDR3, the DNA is TGTGCCAGCAGCCGTGACAGTTACACTGAAGCTTTCTTT.

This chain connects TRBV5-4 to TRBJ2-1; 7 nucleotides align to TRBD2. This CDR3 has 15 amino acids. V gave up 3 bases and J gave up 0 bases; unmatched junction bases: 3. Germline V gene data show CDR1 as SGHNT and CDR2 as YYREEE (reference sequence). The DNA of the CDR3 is TGTGCCAGCAGCTCTAGGACTAGCTCCTACAATGAGCAGTTCTTC. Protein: CASSSRTSSYNEQFF.

Written as DNA, the CDR3 is TGTGCCAGCAAGGCAACAGGGAGGCAACAGCCCCAGCATTTT. Protein: CASKATGRQQPQHF. The J gene is TRBJ1-5, the V gene TRBV6-5; weak D call: TRBD1 (6 bases). CDR1 and CDR2 (germline): MNHEY, SVGAGI. This CDR3 is built from 14 residues. The V and J ends lost 7 bases and 7 bases respectively, with 17 bases between them.

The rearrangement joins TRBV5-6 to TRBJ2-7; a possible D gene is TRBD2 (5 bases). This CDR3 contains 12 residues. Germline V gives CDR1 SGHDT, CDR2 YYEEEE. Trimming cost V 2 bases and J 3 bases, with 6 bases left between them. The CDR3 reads CASSFSDYEQYF. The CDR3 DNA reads TGTGCCAGCAGCTTTAGCGACTACGAGCAGTACTTC.

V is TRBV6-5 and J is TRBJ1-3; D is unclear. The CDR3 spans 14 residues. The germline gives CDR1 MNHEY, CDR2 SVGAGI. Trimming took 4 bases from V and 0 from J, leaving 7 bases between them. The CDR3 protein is CASSFGDSGNTIYF. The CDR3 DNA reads TGTGCCAGCAGTTTTGGAGACTCTGGAAACACCATATATTTT.

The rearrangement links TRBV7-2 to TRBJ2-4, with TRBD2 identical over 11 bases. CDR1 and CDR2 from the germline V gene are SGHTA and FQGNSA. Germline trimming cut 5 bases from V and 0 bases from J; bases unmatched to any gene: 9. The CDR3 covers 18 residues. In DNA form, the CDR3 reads TGTGCCAGCAGCCGACAGACTAGCGGGACGTTAGCCAAAAACATTCAGTACTTC. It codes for CASSRQTSGTLAKNIQYF.

CDR3 sequence (DNA): TGCGCCAGCAGCCGTTCTACTAGCGGGGGGCAAGAGACCCAGTACTTC. This sequence encodes CASSRSTSGGQETQYF. The chain recombines TRBV4-3 with TRBJ2-5, with 12 bases fitting TRBD2. The germline V gene encodes CDR1 LGHNA and CDR2 YSLEER. V dropped 4 bases and J dropped 2; count of bases not matched to a gene: 5. There are 16 residues in the CDR3.

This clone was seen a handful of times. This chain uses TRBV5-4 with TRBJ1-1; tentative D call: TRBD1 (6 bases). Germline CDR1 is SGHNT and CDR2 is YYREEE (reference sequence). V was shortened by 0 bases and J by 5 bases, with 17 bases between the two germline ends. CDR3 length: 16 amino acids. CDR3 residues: CASSLGGETGSTEAFF. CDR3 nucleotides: TGTGCCAGCAGCTTGGGAGGCGAGACAGGATCTACTGAAGCTTTCTTT. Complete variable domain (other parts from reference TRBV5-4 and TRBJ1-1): ETGVTQSPTHLIKTRGQQVTLRCSSQSGHNTVSWYQQALGQGPQFIFQYYREEENGRGNFPPRFSGLQFPNYSSELNVNALELDDSALYLCASSLGGETGSTEAFFGQGTRLTVV.

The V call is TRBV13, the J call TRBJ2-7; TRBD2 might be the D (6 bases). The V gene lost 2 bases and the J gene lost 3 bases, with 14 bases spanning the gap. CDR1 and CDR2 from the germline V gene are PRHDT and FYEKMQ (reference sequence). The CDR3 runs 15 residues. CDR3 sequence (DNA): TGTGCCAGCAGCTTAAAGGGACTTGACATCTACGAGCAGTACTTC. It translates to CASSLKGLDIYEQYF.

The chain's CDR3 is CASNLGLAGGRQYF. For the CDR3, the DNA is TGTGCCAGTAATTTGGGGCTAGCGGGGGGGCGGCAGTACTTC. The V call is TRBV2, the J call TRBJ2-4; 12 bases align to TRBD2. The V segment lost 9 bases and the J segment 13 bases; nucleotides outside the gene matches: 13. The germline gives CDR1 SNHLY, CDR2 FYNNEI. The CDR3 contains 14 residues.

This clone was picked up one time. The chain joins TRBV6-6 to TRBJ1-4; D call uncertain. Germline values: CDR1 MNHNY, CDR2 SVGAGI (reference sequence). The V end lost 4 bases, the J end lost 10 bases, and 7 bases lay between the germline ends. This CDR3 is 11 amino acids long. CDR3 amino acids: CASSLVGKLFF. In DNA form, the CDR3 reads TGTGCCAGCAGTTTAGTCGGAAAACTGTTTTTT.

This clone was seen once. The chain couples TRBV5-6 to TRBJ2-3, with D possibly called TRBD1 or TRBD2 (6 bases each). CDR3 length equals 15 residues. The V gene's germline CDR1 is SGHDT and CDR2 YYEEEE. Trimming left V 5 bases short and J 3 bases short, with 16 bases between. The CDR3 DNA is TGTGCCAGCAGTTTAGGACTAAGGGGGACAGATACGCAGTATTTT. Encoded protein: CASSLGLRGTDTQYF.

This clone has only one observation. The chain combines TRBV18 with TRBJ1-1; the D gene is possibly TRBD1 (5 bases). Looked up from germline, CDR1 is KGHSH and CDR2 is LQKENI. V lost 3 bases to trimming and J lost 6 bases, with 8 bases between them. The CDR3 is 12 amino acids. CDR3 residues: CASSPSRAEAFF. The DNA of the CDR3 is TGTGCCAGCTCACCGAGCAGGGCTGAAGCTTTCTTT.

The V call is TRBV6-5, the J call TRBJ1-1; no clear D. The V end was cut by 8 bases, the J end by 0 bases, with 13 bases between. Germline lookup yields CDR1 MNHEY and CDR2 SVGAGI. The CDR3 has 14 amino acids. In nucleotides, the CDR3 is TGTGCCAGCGGGTGGGTAGGATTGAACACTGAAGCTTTCTTT. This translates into CASGWVGLNTEAFF.

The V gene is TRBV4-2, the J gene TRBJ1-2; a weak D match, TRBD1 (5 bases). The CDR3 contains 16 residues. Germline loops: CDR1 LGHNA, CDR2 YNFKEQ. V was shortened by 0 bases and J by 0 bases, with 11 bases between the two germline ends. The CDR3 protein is CASSQDTAGPNYGYTF. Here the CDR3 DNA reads TGTGCCAGCAGCCAAGATACCGCAGGGCCTAACTATGGCTACACCTTC.

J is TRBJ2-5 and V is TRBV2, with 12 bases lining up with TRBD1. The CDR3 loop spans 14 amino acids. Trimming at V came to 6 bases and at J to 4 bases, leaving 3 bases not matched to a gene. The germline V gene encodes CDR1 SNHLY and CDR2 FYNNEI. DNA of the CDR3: TGTGCCAGCAGCTGGGACAGGGGGCCAGAGACCCAGTACTTC. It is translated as CASSWDRGPETQYF.

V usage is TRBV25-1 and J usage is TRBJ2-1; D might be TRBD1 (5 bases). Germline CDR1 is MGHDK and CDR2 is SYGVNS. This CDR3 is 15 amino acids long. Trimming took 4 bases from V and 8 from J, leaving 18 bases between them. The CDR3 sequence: CASSGWQGGNDEQFF. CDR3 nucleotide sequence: TGTGCCAGCAGTGGTTGGCAGGGTGGGAATGATGAGCAGTTCTTC.